This T cell receptor (beta chain) was observed in a study of blood T cell repertoires in COVID-19. Study at large: Sources were T cells, B-cell-depleted T cells, or PBMCs; the material itself was cDNA or gDNA.

The CDR3 has 15 residues. Per germline, CDR1 MNHEY and CDR2 SVGEGT. The germline V and J ends were trimmed by 6 bases and 3 bases, with 17 bases remaining between them. Authors' analysis steps: Amplified reference gene primers provided the basis for estimating nucleated cell counts. Method: immunoSEQ multiplex PCR; TCRdb's copy keeps in-frame clones and lacks some. For V, J and clone size, that table is used; D and trimming come from the DNA. The table includes around 60,000 clones, roughly 90% detected once. The specimen sequenced was peripheral blood. The TCR was taken from a human donor in a cohort sampled during active COVID-19. This chain links TRBV6-2 or TRBV6-3 with TRBJ2-5; a weak D match, TRBD2 (5 bases). The CDR3 sequence: CASSPRGILKETQYF. Here the CDR3 DNA reads TGTGCCAGCAGCCCCCGGGGAATCTTAAAAGAGACCCAGTACTTC.